This T cell receptor beta chain was recovered during a study of shared clonotypes between healthy human individuals. Assay used: immunoSEQ multiplex PCR; TCRdb lists only in-frame clones, some missing. There are under 600,000 clones in the sample; 95% to 98% occur only once, and roughly 0.055% lies in the top ten. On this clone itself: Its antigen is not identified.

Germline-derived CDR1 and CDR2 are SGHDT and YYEEEE. This CDR3 comprises 18 residues. The V gene lost 4 bases and the J gene lost 0 bases, with 20 bases spanning the gap. The study, taken as a whole, reports: Rarefaction curves obtained for sorted subsets showed sequencing incomplete despite large depth.

The sample was naive CD4+ T cells sorted from blood. As for subset: CD45RA+ positively selected. The TCR sequence derives from a woman aged 30 to 39 in good health. The chain recombines TRBV5-6 with TRBJ1-3; D ambiguous. The chain's CDR3 is CASSLLGPRRASGNTIYF. Here the CDR3 DNA reads TGTGCCAGCAGCCTACTAGGCCCAAGGCGGGCCTCTGGAAACACCATATATTTT.